This T cell receptor (beta chain) stems from a study of T cells in lung cancer brain metastases. Marked H&E slides guided macrodissection of tumor areas from a few unstained, deparaffinized approximately 10 um sections. TCRdb keeps only in-frame clones here, not all; method: immunoSEQ multiplex PCR. The sample has 1,500 to 2,000 clones, about 86% seen once. The CDR3 runs 13 residues. From germline, CDR1 is MNHNS and CDR2 SASEGT. V lost 2 bases and J lost 7, with 11 bases in between. The clonotype was recovered from a man in his 70s with non-small cell lung cancer. The chain uses TRBV6-1 and TRBJ1-1; tentative D call: TRBD1 (5 bases). The specimen sequenced was tumor tissue from the primary lung tumor. CDR3 loop: CASSERGRGEAFF. The CDR3 DNA reads TGTGCCAGCAGTGAACGGGGAAGGGGTGAAGCTTTCTTT.